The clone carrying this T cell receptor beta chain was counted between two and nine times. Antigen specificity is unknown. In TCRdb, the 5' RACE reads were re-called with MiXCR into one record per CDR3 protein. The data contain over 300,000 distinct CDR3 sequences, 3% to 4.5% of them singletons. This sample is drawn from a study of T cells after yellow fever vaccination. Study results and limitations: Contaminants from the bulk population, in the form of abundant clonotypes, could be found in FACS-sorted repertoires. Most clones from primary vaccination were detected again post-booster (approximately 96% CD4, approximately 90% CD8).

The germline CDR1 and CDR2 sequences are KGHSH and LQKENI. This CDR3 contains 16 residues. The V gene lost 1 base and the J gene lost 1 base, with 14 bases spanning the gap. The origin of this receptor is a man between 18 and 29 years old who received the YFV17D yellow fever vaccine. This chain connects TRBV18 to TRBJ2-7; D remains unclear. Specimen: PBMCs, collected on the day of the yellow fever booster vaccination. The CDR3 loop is CASSPHDKASSYEQYF. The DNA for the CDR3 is TGTGCCAGCTCACCACACGACAAGGCCTCATCCTACGAGCAGTACTTC.